The clone carrying this T cell receptor (beta chain) was detected ten times or more. Looked up from germline, CDR1 is SGHAT and CDR2 is FQNNGV. CDR3 length: 14 residues. V gave up 5 bases and J gave up 9 bases; unmatched junction bases: 7. The data were obtained in a study of read filtering for tumor transcriptome and immune sequencing. Study background: RNA-seq yielded only about 75 to 1,400 TCR reads, IR-seq about 4.05 to 10.27 million.

Every patient had bone marrow sampled while the disease was active. The library was built from about 400 ng RNA with molecular barcoded adaptors for alpha/delta and beta/gamma chains. MiXCR, run by TCRdb on the reads, gives a single entry per CDR3 protein. The table shows some 130,000 distinct CDR3 sequences, with roughly an eighth occurring only once. The material sequenced was a population of CD138-negative cells sorted from bone marrow. The receptor's source is a donor at least 40 years old with multiple myeloma. The chain combines TRBV11-2 with TRBJ2-1; the match to TRBD2 covers 10 bases. The DNA of the CDR3 is TGTGCCAGCAGCCCAGCGGGAGGGCGAGGTGAGCAGTTCTTC. Amino acid sequence: CASSPAGGRGEQFF.